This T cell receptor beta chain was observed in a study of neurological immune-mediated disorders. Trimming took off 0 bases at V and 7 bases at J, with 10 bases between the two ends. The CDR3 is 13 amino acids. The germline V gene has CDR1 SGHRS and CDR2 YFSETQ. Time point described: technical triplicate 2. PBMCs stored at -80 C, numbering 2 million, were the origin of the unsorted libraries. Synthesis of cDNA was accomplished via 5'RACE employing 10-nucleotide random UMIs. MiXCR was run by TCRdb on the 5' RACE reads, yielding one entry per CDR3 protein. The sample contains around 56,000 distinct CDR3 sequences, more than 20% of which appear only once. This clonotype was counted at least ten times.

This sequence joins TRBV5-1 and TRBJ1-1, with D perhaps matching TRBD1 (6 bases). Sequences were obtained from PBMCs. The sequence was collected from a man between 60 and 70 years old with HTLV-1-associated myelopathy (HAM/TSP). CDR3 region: CASSLATGLEAFF. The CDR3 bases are TGCGCCAGCAGCTTGGCTACAGGGCTTGAAGCTTTCTTT.